Listed below are T cell receptor beta chains from one sample, sequenced in a study of shared clonotypes between healthy human individuals. Clones were sequenced by immunoSEQ multiplex PCR, and TCRdb holds only the in-frame ones, with some missing. The sample carries a few million clones, around 95% recorded once. The sample comprised naive CD4+ T cells sorted from blood. The receptors come from a man aged 18 to 30 in good health. The CDR3 runs from the conserved cysteine through the conserved F or W. The D gene is left open where the match is weak. Clone size is given for some rows only: seen once, a few or many times, or a class if the clone is expanded.

D,V,J,size,DNA,CDR3
-,TRBV5-4,TRBJ2-7,-,TGTGCCAGCAGCGATGGCCTCAGACCGAGCCACGAGCAGTACTTC,CASSDGLRPSHEQYF
-,TRBV11-1,TRBJ1-6,-,TGTGCCAGCAGCTTAGTCGGGGATTCACCCCTCCACTTT,CASSLVGDSPLHF
-,TRBV7-6,TRBJ1-4,-,TGTGCCAGCAGCTTACAGGGCGAAAAACTGTTTTTT,CASSLQGEKLFF
TRBD1,TRBV28,TRBJ1-5,-,TGTGCCAGCTTAGGTTTTAGACAGGGGATAGCTAGCAATCAGCCCCAGCATTTT,CASLGFRQGIASNQPQHF
TRBD1,TRBV10-3,TRBJ2-7,-,TGTGCCATCAGTGACCGCGACAGGGGAGCCGAGCAGTACTTC,CAISDRDRGAEQYF
TRBD2,TRBV27,TRBJ2-7,once,TGTGCCAGCAGTTGGGGGACTAGCGGGAGCTACGAGCAGTACTTC,CASSWGTSGSYEQYF
TRBD2,TRBV5-1,TRBJ2-1,-,TGCGCCAGCAGTTTTATAGCGGGGGTAGAGGCAAATGAGCAGTTCTTC,CASSFIAGVEANEQFF
TRBD2,TRBV5-1,TRBJ2-1,-,TGCGCCAGCAGATGGTCTGGGACTAGCGGGGAAATGGGCAATGAGCAGTTCTTC,CASRWSGTSGEMGNEQFF
-,TRBV7-9,TRBJ1-1,-,TGTGCCAGCAGCTGGGGGGCTACTGAAGCTTTCTTT,CASSWGATEAFF
-,TRBV5-1,TRBJ2-3,-,TGCGCCAGCAGCTTGTCCGCCCAGGGAGATACGCAGTATTTT,CASSLSAQGDTQYF
-,TRBV7-2,TRBJ1-3,-,TGTGCCAGTAGCATGGCAGGGCGAAACACCATATATTTT,CASSMAGRNTIYF
-,TRBV19,TRBJ1-4,-,TGTGCCAGTAGTCCCCGGGACGGACTTTTCGGACTGTTTTTT,CASSPRDGLFGLFF
-,TRBV4-1,TRBJ1-1,once,TGCGCCAGCAGCCAAGATCGAATCGCTCCCACTGAAGCTTTCTTT,CASSQDRIAPTEAFF
-,TRBV11-2,TRBJ1-2,-,TGTGCCAGACTAGAGACAGGCATCTATGGCTACACCTTC,CARLETGIYGYTF
-,TRBV7-9,TRBJ2-7,-,TGTGCCAGCAGCTACACGGTAGGCTACGAGCAGTACTTC,CASSYTVGYEQYF
-,TRBV7-2,TRBJ2-5,-,TGTGCCAGCAGCTCGGGACGGATGGGTTGGGAGACCCAGTACTTC,CASSSGRMGWETQYF
TRBD1,TRBV6-4,TRBJ2-7,-,TGTGCCAGCAGTGAAATGGGGGACAGGGGCAACGAGCAGTACTTC,CASSEMGDRGNEQYF
-,TRBV28,TRBJ2-6,-,TGTGCCAGCAGTTTAGGGGTGGTATCTGGGGCCAACGTCCTGACTTTC,CASSLGVVSGANVLTF
TRBD2,TRBV30,TRBJ2-5,-,TGTGCCTGGAGTGAAGGCGGGAGGGCCCTCTCGATCGAGACCCAGTACTTC,CAWSEGGRALSIETQYF
-,TRBV11-2,TRBJ1-1,once,TGTGCCAGCAGCTTAGTCGGCGATTACACTGAAGCTTTCTTT,CASSLVGDYTEAFF
-,TRBV21-1,TRBJ2-4,-,TGTGCCAGCAGCAGCGGACAGGGACCCCCCAAAAACATTCAGTACTTC,CASSSGQGPPKNIQYF
-,TRBV4-3,TRBJ1-5,-,TGCGCCAGCAGCCAAGGACAAATCAATCAGCCCCAGCATTTT,CASSQGQINQPQHF
-,TRBV6-5,TRBJ1-2,-,TGTGCCAGCAGTTACCTGGGGGGCTCTGGCTACACCTTC,CASSYLGGSGYTF
-,TRBV5-6,TRBJ1-3,-,TGTGCCAGCAGCTTACCGGGGTCTGGAAACACCATATATTTT,CASSLPGSGNTIYF
-,TRBV7-9,TRBJ2-5,-,TGTGCCAGCAGCTTAAATGCCGCCGGGGAGACCCAGTACTTC,CASSLNAAGETQYF
-,TRBV6-5,TRBJ1-1,once,TGTGCCAGCAGCCGCAACATTGGGAACACTGAAGCTTTCTTT,CASSRNIGNTEAFF
TRBD2,TRBV9,TRBJ2-1,once,TGTGCCAGCAGCGTCTCTAGCGGGAGGGCCGTAAATGAGCAGTTCTTC,CASSVSSGRAVNEQFF
-,TRBV5-6,TRBJ2-1,-,TGTGCCAGCAGCTCCGCTTCGGGAGCGAACTACTACAATGAGCAGTTCTTC,CASSSASGANYYNEQFF
TRBD1,TRBV7-2,TRBJ2-7,-,TGTGCCAGCAGCCCACATTGGGTCCGGGACAGGGGTTACGAGCAGTACTTC,CASSPHWVRDRGYEQYF
-,TRBV7-2,TRBJ1-3,-,TGTGCCAGCAGCTTAGTTGCGGGGGCAACCGGAAACACCATATATTTT,CASSLVAGATGNTIYF
TRBD1,TRBV18,TRBJ1-5,-,TGTGCCAGCTCAGAAACAGGGGGCGGGGGGATTCAGCCCCAGCATTTT,CASSETGGGGIQPQHF
TRBD1,TRBV11-2,TRBJ2-7,-,TGTGCCAGCAGCAGGGGACAGGCTTCCTACGAGCAGTACTTC,CASSRGQASYEQYF
TRBD2,TRBV29-1,TRBJ2-3,once,TGCAGCGCCGGACTAGCGGGGATGGCAGATACGCAGTATTTT,CSAGLAGMADTQYF
-,TRBV10-3,TRBJ1-5,-,TGTGCCTCCTGGGAAGGACCTAGCAATCAGCCCCAGCATTTT,CASWEGPSNQPQHF
-,TRBV15,TRBJ1-2,-,TGTGCCACCAGCCCGGACAGAAACTATGGCTACACCTTC,CATSPDRNYGYTF
-,TRBV18,TRBJ1-4,-,TGTGCCAGCTCAGCAGCCCTAGGGGGAACTAATGAAAAACTGTTTTTT,CASSAALGGTNEKLFF
TRBD1,TRBV5-6,TRBJ2-7,-,TGTGCCAGCAGCCCAGGGACAGGGTTCTCCTACGAGCAGTACTTC,CASSPGTGFSYEQYF
-,TRBV6-5,TRBJ1-1,-,TGTGCCAGCAGTTACTCAAGGGGAACTGAAGCTTTCTTT,CASSYSRGTEAFF
-,TRBV28,TRBJ1-1,-,TGTGCCAGCAGTTGGAACCAGCGGGGTGAGTGGGGGAACACTGAAGCTTTCTTT,CASSWNQRGEWGNTEAFF
-,TRBV18,TRBJ2-7,-,TGTGCCAGCTCTGAACTTGGTACCTCCTACGAGCAGTACTTC,CASSELGTSYEQYF
TRBD1,TRBV18,TRBJ1-2,-,TGTGCCAGCTCACCAACCGACAGGGCTGGCTACACCTTC,CASSPTDRAGYTF
-,TRBV28,TRBJ2-2,-,TGTGCCAGCAGTTTATCGCAGGGTGGCACCGGGGAGCTGTTTTTT,CASSLSQGGTGELFF
-,TRBV7-9,TRBJ2-2,-,TGTGCCAGCAGGTTGCCCGTCTTCTCCAACACCGGGGAGCTGTTTTTT,CASRLPVFSNTGELFF
-,TRBV19,TRBJ1-3,-,TGTGCCAGTAGTAGCCTCGACATTCGCTCTGGAAACACCATATATTTT,CASSSLDIRSGNTIYF
TRBD2,TRBV7-2,TRBJ2-1,-,TGTGCCAGCAGCTTAGAAAGGGCAGGGCTACTAGCGGGAGAGCAGTTCTTC,CASSLERAGLLAGEQFF
TRBD2,TRBV7-9,TRBJ2-1,-,TGTGCCAGCAGCTTAGTTATTAGCGGGAGGGGTAATGAGCAGTTCTTC,CASSLVISGRGNEQFF
-,TRBV23-1,TRBJ2-2,-,TGCGCCAGCAGTCATAAGGGGAGTGCCACCGGGGAGCTGTTTTTT,CASSHKGSATGELFF
-,TRBV25-1,TRBJ2-7,once,TGTGCCAGCAGTGAACGTCCTTCAATTTCCGAGCAGTACTTC,CASSERPSISEQYF
TRBD1,TRBV5-3,TRBJ1-2,-,TGTGCCAGAAGCAACCGACAGGGGGCCATGTGTGGCTACACCTTC,CARSNRQGAMCGYTF
TRBD2,TRBV19,TRBJ2-1,once,TGTGCCAGTTCGGGGCTAGCGGGGGCCGTAGGAACATACAATGAGCAGTTCTTC,CASSGLAGAVGTYNEQFF
-,TRBV25-1,TRBJ2-3,-,TGTGCCAGCAGTCGAGGGGGGAGGGGCCCAGATACGCAGTATTTT,CASSRGGRGPDTQYF
TRBD1,TRBV5-4,TRBJ1-2,-,TGTGCCAGCAGCTTCGACAGGGTGACACCCGGTGGCTACACCTTC,CASSFDRVTPGGYTF
TRBD2,TRBV7-7,TRBJ2-1,-,TGTGCTAGCAGCCGTGGGACTAGCGGGCACAATGAGCAGTTCTTC,CASSRGTSGHNEQFF
-,TRBV6-5,TRBJ2-7,-,TGTGCCAGCAGATTACAGGGCTTGGGATACGAGCAGTACTTC,CASRLQGLGYEQYF
-,TRBV7-2,TRBJ2-4,-,TGTGCCAGCAGCTTCACCCGGGGCAACATTCAGTACTTC,CASSFTRGNIQYF
TRBD1,TRBV5-4,TRBJ1-1,-,TGTGCCAGCACGCGACAGGGGAACACTGAAGCTTTCTTT,CASTRQGNTEAFF
-,TRBV5-1,TRBJ2-7,-,TGCGCCAGCAGCTCTCCCCCGACTAGTTTGGGCTACGAGCAGTACTTC,CASSSPPTSLGYEQYF
-,TRBV5-1,TRBJ2-2,-,TGCGCCAGCAGAAGGGAGACCGGGGAGCTGTTTTTT,CASRRETGELFF
-,TRBV7-6,TRBJ1-1,-,TGTGCCAGCAGCTCAGGGGTATCAGCTTTCTTT,CASSSGVSAFF